This TCR beta chain is drawn from a study of blood T cells in healthy people across ages. Study context: Template-switching capture recovered about one barcoded beta molecule per two T cells.

Germline V lookup: CDR1 DFQATT, CDR2 SNEGSKA (reference sequence). The J segment lost 5 bases and the V segment lost 1 base, leaving 4 bases of the junction unmatched. The CDR3 contains 13 residues. This clonotype was found a few times. Together with a sample-barcoded 5' primer, a J-beta primer mix was included in a second PCR lasting roughly 6 to 12 cycles. TCRdb passed the 5' RACE reads through MiXCR, listing each CDR3 protein once. The sample consists of some 790,000 distinct CDR3 sequences, less than 35% of them appearing once. Each sample gave at least 6 million isolated PBMCs. Extractions gave at least 5.5 micrograms of total RNA per sample.

The TCR originated in an elderly woman in good health. The material sequenced was blood. The chain joins TRBV20-1 to TRBJ1-1, with TRBD1 matching 7 bases. The CDR3 DNA reads as TGCAGTGCTAGAGGGACAGGTAGGACTGAAGCTTTCTTT. The encoded protein is CSARGTGRTEAFF.